Listed here are 30 T cell receptor beta chains from one sample, sequenced in a study of shared clonotypes between healthy human individuals. Cells designated naive CD8 were CD45RO-negative and were positively selected for CCR7, with terminally differentiated effector memory CD45RA+ cells excluded. The assay was immunoSEQ multiplex PCR, and TCRdb's table has in-frame clones only and misses some. This table has 450,000 to 700,000 clones, roughly 96% appearing once. Sequencing was performed on naive CD8+ T cells sorted from blood. These receptors all come from a woman aged 25 to 39 in good health.

V is TRBV5-4 and J is TRBJ1-2; 7 bases map to TRBD1. The trim removed 0 bases at V and 3 bases at J, leaving 11 bases unmatched. Germline loops: CDR1 SGHNT, CDR2 YYREEE (reference sequence). This CDR3 region has 17 residues. CDR3 in DNA: TGTGCCAGCAGCTTGGGCGGTCCAGGGGGGTCTTACTATGGCTACACCTTC. This sequence encodes CASSLGGPGGSYYGYTF.

The J gene is TRBJ1-1, the V gene TRBV29-1; TRBD1 agrees at 8 bases. Germline CDR1 SQVTM, CDR2 ANQGSEA. The CDR3 runs to 11 residues. The CDR3 loop is CSGATGDEAFF. CDR3 sequence (DNA): TGCAGTGGTGCGACAGGGGATGAAGCTTTCTTT.

CDR3 nucleotides: TGTGCCAGCCGGGGGGGTCAGGGGGCGCACGAGCAGTACTTC. The encoded protein is CASRGGQGAHEQYF. The chain uses TRBV27 and TRBJ2-7; the D gene could be TRBD1 or TRBD2 (8 bases each). V lost 8 bases to trimming and J lost 5 bases, with 19 bases between them. Germline CDR1 MNHEY, CDR2 SMNVEV (reference sequence). The CDR3 covers 14 residues.

This clone was found once. The chain joins TRBV6-1 to TRBJ1-4; D remains unclear. CDR3 size: 16 residues. Germline CDR1 and CDR2: MNHNS and SASEGT. V was shortened by 2 bases and J by 0 bases, with 10 bases between the two germline ends. The CDR3 protein is CASSEWSGATNEKLFF. The CDR3 coding sequence is TGTGCCAGCAGTGAATGGTCGGGAGCAACTAATGAAAAACTGTTTTTT.

V gene TRBV19 combines with J gene TRBJ1-5; 8 bases agree with TRBD1. Trimming took 5 bases from V and 7 from J; bases not matched to a gene: 4. Per germline, CDR1 LNHDA and CDR2 SQIVND (reference sequence). The CDR3 is made up of 13 amino acids. In DNA, the CDR3 is TGTGCCAGTAGTTCAGGGGGCCGCCAGCCCCAGCATTTT. Translating it yields CASSSGGRQPQHF.

The V and J genes are TRBV28 and TRBJ1-1, with a possible D match to TRBD1 (5 bases). With 5 bases removed from V and 3 bases from J, the gap between germline ends came to 13 bases. The CDR3 is made up of 14 amino acids. Germline values: CDR1 MDHEN, CDR2 SYDVKM. The CDR3 bases are TGTGCCAGCAGTCCAATAGACAGTGACACTGAAGCTTTCTTT. Its protein is CASSPIDSDTEAFF.

The chain combines TRBV28 with TRBJ1-4, with D unresolved. Germline V gene lookup returns CDR1 MDHEN and CDR2 SYDVKM. This CDR3 is 15 amino acids long. Deletions cut 4 bases from V and 0 bases from J, with 9 bases between. The CDR3 nucleotides are TGTGCCAGCAGTTCGAGGGCGTCAACTAATGAAAAACTGTTTTTT. Translated: CASSSRASTNEKLFF.

The chain joins TRBV28 to TRBJ2-1; 8 positions match TRBD2. The junction had 12 bases not matched to a gene; V was cut back by 2 bases and J by 12 bases. CDR1 and CDR2 (germline): MDHEN, SYDVKM. The CDR3 length is 15 residues. CDR3 sequence reads: CASSLEGTAGVVQFF. The CDR3 nucleotides read TGTGCCAGCAGTTTAGAGGGAACAGCGGGAGTAGTGCAGTTCTTC.

The rearrangement joins TRBV27 to TRBJ1-4; D might be TRBD1 (5 bases). CDR1 is MNHEY and CDR2 is SMNVEV in the germline V gene (reference sequence). CDR3 length: 16 amino acids. Trimming took 5 bases from V and 2 from J, leaving 15 bases between them. In DNA form, the CDR3 reads TGTGCCAGCAGTCCCAGGGACTCTTGGACTAATGAAAAACTGTTTTTT. This translates into CASSPRDSWTNEKLFF.

V is TRBV30 and J is TRBJ2-3; D is unclear. The CDR3 totals 14 residues. V lost 1 base to trimming and J lost 0 bases, with 8 bases between them. Germline CDR1 is GTSNPN and CDR2 is SVGIG (reference sequence). The CDR3 DNA is TGTGCCTGGAGTGGGCAGACTAGCACAGATACGCAGTATTTT. This sequence encodes CAWSGQTSTDTQYF.

CDR3 sequence: CASSLGREKLFF. DNA of the CDR3: TGTGCCAGCAGCTTGGGACGGGAAAAACTGTTTTTT. The rearrangement joins TRBV5-5 to TRBJ1-4, with D uncertain. V gave up 0 bases and J gave up 8 bases, with 5 bases separating them. This CDR3 has 12 residues. Per germline, CDR1 SGHKS and CDR2 YYEKEE (reference sequence).

This clone occurred once. The V and J genes are TRBV11-2 and TRBJ2-5; 11 nucleotides match TRBD1. The CDR3 length is 15 residues. Germline CDR1 reads SGHAT; CDR2 reads FQNNGV. Losses at the gene ends were 2 bases for V and 11 bases for J; bases not matched to a gene: 10. In nucleotides, the CDR3 is TGTGCCAGCAGCTTACCCCGGGACAGGGGGAAAGAGCAGTACTTC. This gives the protein CASSLPRDRGKEQYF.

The V gene is TRBV29-1, the J gene TRBJ1-3; D remains ambiguous. The CDR3 runs to 14 residues. Germline lookup yields CDR1 SQVTM and CDR2 ANQGSEA. Trimming took 3 bases from V and 0 from J, leaving 9 bases between them. CDR3 in DNA: TGCAGCGTTGACGCGCGGGACTCTGGAAACACCATATATTTT. Translation: CSVDARDSGNTIYF.

The gene calls are TRBV28 and TRBJ2-2; D remains ambiguous. This CDR3 region has 13 residues. Germline CDR1 and CDR2: MDHEN and SYDVKM. Trimming pared 3 bases from V and 9 bases from J, leaving 11 bases between. The CDR3 is CASSFSRTRELFF. CDR3 nucleotides: TGTGCCAGCAGTTTTAGCCGAACCAGGGAGCTGTTTTTT. The entire variable domain, with the rest obtained from reference TRBV28 and TRBJ2-2, is as follows: DVKVTQSSRYLVKRTGEKVFLECVQDMDHENMFWYRQDPGLGLRLIYFSYDVKMKEKGDIPEGYSVSREKKERFSLILESASTNQTSMYLCASSFSRTRELFFGEGSRLTVL.

This chain joins TRBV7-9 and TRBJ1-2, with unresolved D. Looked up from germline, CDR1 is SEHNR and CDR2 is FQNEAQ (reference sequence). Trimming took off 3 bases at V and 6 bases at J, with 11 bases between the two ends. This CDR3 has 13 residues. CDR3 DNA: TGTGCCAGCAGCTTTGGTCCGCGTCATGGCTACACCTTC. Translation: CASSFGPRHGYTF.

The V gene is TRBV5-5, the J gene TRBJ2-3, with a tentative D call TRBD1 (6 bases). The CDR3 is made up of 13 amino acids. The V gene lost 4 bases and the J gene lost 3 bases, with 9 bases spanning the gap. CDR1 and CDR2 from the germline V gene are SGHKS and YYEKEE (reference sequence). The DNA of the CDR3 is TGTGCCAGCAGCCTAACAGGGACAGATACGCAGTATTTT. It encodes CASSLTGTDTQYF.

This chain links TRBV27 with TRBJ2-7; D is perhaps TRBD1 (6 bases). The CDR3 covers 16 residues. Between the trimmed V and J ends, which lost 0 bases and 0 bases, there was a span of 12 bases. Germline V CDR1 and CDR2: MNHEY, SMNVEV (reference sequence). DNA for the CDR3: TGTGCCAGCAGTTTATCCGCAGGGGAGAACTCCTACGAGCAGTACTTC. Protein product: CASSLSAGENSYEQYF.

V is TRBV30 and J is TRBJ2-3; D is unresolved. Germline CDR1 GTSNPN, CDR2 SVGIG (reference sequence). The CDR3 loop spans 14 amino acids. V was trimmed by 2 bases and J by 1 base, leaving 10 bases between them. DNA for the CDR3: TGTGCCTGGAGTTTAATGACGGGCACAGATACGCAGTATTTT. Residues: CAWSLMTGTDTQYF.

CDR3 nucleotides: TGTGCCAGCAGACCGGGACTGGGCACAGATACGCAGTATTTT. Encoded protein: CASRPGLGTDTQYF. The rearrangement links TRBV27 to TRBJ2-3; a weak D match, TRBD2 (6 bases). The CDR3 spans 14 residues. CDR1 and CDR2 from the germline V gene are MNHEY and SMNVEV (reference sequence). Trimming removed 6 bases at V and 1 base at J, with 11 bases between.

The chain joins TRBV9 to TRBJ2-1; a possible D gene is TRBD2 (5 bases). This CDR3 spans 12 amino acids. The germline V and J ends were trimmed by 5 bases and 5 bases, with 8 bases remaining between them. Germline loops: CDR1 SGDLS, CDR2 YYNGEE. CDR3 coding DNA: TGTGCCAGCAGGGACTGGAACAATGAGCAGTTCTTC. Translating it yields CASRDWNNEQFF.

The chain links TRBV27 to TRBJ2-5; perhaps TRBD2 as D (7 bases). The J call may be incorrect, as the DNA end agrees better with TRBJ2-7. This CDR3 contains 12 residues. Germline CDR1 and CDR2: MNHEY and SMNVEV (reference sequence). Here the CDR3 reads CASRGGGYEQYF. As DNA, the CDR3 is TGTGCCAGCAGGGGAGGGGGTTACGAGCAGTACTTC.

Points on this clone: This CDR3 is also generated by other DNA sequences in the sample. The chain has TRBV5-4 and TRBJ2-7; TRBD2 aligns across 10 bases. Trimming took 0 bases from V and 3 from J; bases not matched to a gene: 6. The V gene's germline CDR1 is SGHNT and CDR2 YYREEE (reference sequence). This CDR3 has 16 residues. The CDR3 DNA follows: TGTGCCAGCAGCTTGGGGCTAGCGGGGGTGGGCTACGAGCAGTACTTC. It translates to CASSLGLAGVGYEQYF.

Of note for this clone: The germline gene is not matched at one end of the junction; a read error may be the cause. The chain employs TRBV27 and TRBJ2-7, with a possible D match to TRBD1 (5 bases). CDR1 MNHEY and CDR2 SMNVEV come from the germline V gene (reference sequence). This CDR3 has 13 residues. The CDR3 DNA reads TGTGCCACCAGTTCAGGGCTGAACTACGAGCAGTACTTC. Its translation is CATSSGLNYEQYF.

This chain links TRBV19 with TRBJ1-5; a weak D match, TRBD1 (6 bases). V gave up 6 bases and J gave up 1 base, with 10 bases separating them. The length of the CDR3 is 14 residues. Germline V gene sequence: CDR1 LNHDA, CDR2 SQIVND (reference sequence). CDR3 residues: CASRDRVSNQPQHF. The CDR3, as DNA: TGTGCCAGTAGGGACAGAGTAAGCAATCAGCCCCAGCATTTT.

The rearrangement joins TRBV7-9 to TRBJ1-2; no firm D call. Germline V gene sequence: CDR1 SEHNR, CDR2 FQNEAQ (reference sequence). CDR3 size: 10 residues. Deletions cut 1 base from V and 6 bases from J, with 0 bases between. Here the CDR3 reads CASSLDGYTF. In nucleotides, the CDR3 is TGTGCCAGCAGCTTAGATGGCTACACCTTC.

V usage is TRBV9 and J usage is TRBJ2-3; D is tentatively TRBD1 or TRBD2 (5 bases each). Trimming took 0 bases from V and 2 from J, leaving 16 bases between them. The CDR3 has 17 amino acids. From germline, CDR1 is SGDLS and CDR2 YYNGEE. Here the CDR3 reads CASSVEGTLQDTDTQYF. The CDR3, as DNA: TGTGCCAGCAGCGTAGAAGGGACCCTCCAAGACACAGATACGCAGTATTTT.

The chain joins TRBV27 to TRBJ1-5, with D maybe TRBD1 (5 bases). V lost 6 bases and J lost 2, with 8 bases in between. The CDR3 spans 13 residues. Germline CDR1 reads MNHEY; CDR2 reads SMNVEV (reference sequence). As DNA, the CDR3 is TGTGCCAGCAGCCGGGACGGCAATCAGCCCCAGCATTTT. This translates into CASSRDGNQPQHF.

The V gene is TRBV23-1, the J gene TRBJ1-5, with D possibly TRBD1 on 5 matching bases. TRBV23-1 is identified as an open reading frame with a role that is uncertain. The CDR3 has 16 amino acids. V lost 8 bases and J 7 bases, leaving 24 bases between the germline ends. The CDR3 spells CASLSRGDRYWQPQHF. The CDR3 DNA follows: TGCGCCAGCCTTTCCCGGGGGGACCGCTACTGGCAGCCCCAGCATTTT.

The chain carries TRBV19 and TRBJ2-3; D is unresolved. This CDR3 spans 12 amino acids. V was pared by 1 base and J by 6 bases, with 5 bases between. Germline loops: CDR1 LNHDA, CDR2 SQIVND (reference sequence). CDR3 loop: CASSIAADTQYF. The DNA of the CDR3 is TGTGCCAGTAGTATAGCTGCGGATACGCAGTATTTT.

In its sample, this clone was seen once. The chain employs TRBV5-1 and TRBJ1-1; 7 nucleotides align to TRBD1. Looked up from germline, CDR1 is SGHRS and CDR2 is YFSETQ. V dropped 0 bases and J dropped 3; count of bases not matched to a gene: 8. The CDR3 is 16 amino acids. The CDR3 nucleotides read TGCGCCAGCAGCTTGGTCCAGGGGGGACGAGACACTGAAGCTTTCTTT. Protein: CASSLVQGGRDTEAFF.